Detailed here is one TCR beta chain. This record belongs to a study of blood T cell repertoires in COVID-19. Deletions cut 0 bases from V and 2 bases from J, with 14 bases between. Germline values: CDR1 MNHEY, CDR2 SVGAGI. The CDR3 is 16 residues long. In the authors' methods: Reference gene primer amplification yielded estimated nucleated cell counts. Clones were sequenced by immunoSEQ multiplex PCR, and TCRdb holds only the in-frame ones, with some missing. The D gene and trimming were derived from the DNA, and the V and J assignments and clone size from that table. The sample shows 300,000 to 450,000 clones, around nine tenths of them seen only once.

The sequenced sample was peripheral blood. This TCR was recovered from a human donor in a cohort sampled during active COVID-19. The V gene is TRBV6-5, the J gene TRBJ2-7; no clear D. The CDR3 loop is CASSYSRVRKAYEQYF. As DNA, the CDR3 is TGTGCCAGCAGTTACTCTCGGGTTAGGAAAGCCTACGAGCAGTACTTC.